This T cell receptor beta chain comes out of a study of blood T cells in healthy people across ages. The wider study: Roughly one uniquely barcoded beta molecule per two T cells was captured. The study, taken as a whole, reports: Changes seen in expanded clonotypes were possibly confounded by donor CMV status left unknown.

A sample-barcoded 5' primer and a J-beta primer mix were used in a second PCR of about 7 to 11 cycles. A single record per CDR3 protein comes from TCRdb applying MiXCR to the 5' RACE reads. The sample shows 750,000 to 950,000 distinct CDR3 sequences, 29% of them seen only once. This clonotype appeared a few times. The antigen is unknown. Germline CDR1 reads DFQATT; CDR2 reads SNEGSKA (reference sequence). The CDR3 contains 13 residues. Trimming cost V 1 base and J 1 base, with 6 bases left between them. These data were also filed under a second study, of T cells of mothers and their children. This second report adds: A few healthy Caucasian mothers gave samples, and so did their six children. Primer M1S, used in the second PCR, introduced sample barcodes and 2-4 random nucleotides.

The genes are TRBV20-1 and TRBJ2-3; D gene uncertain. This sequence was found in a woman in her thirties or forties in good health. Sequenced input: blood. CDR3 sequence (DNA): TGCAGTGCTAGAGTAAGGGGCACAGATACGCAGTATTTT. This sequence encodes CSARVRGTDTQYF.